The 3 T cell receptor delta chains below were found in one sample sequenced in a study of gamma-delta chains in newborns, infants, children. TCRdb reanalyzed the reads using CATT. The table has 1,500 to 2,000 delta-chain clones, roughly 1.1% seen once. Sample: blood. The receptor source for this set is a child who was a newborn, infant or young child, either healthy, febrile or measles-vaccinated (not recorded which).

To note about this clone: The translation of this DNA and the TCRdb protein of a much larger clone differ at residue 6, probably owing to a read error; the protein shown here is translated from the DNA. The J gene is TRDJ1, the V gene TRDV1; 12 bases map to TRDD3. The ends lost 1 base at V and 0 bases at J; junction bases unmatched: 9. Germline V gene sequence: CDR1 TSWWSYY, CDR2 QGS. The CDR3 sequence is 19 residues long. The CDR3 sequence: CALGEQGTGGYLYTDKLIF. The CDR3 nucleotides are TGTGCTCTTGGGGAACAAGGTACTGGGGGATACTTGTACACCGATAAACTCATCTTT.

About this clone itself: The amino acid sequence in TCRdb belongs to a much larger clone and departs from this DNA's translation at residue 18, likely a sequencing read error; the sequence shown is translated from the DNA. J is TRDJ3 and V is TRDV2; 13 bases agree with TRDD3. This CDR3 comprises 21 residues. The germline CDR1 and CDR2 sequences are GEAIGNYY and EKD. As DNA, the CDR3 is TGTGCCTGTGACTCCATTACTGGGGGATACGAAACGGATTGGGACACCCGAAAGATGTTTTTC. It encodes CACDSITGGYETDWDTRKMFF.

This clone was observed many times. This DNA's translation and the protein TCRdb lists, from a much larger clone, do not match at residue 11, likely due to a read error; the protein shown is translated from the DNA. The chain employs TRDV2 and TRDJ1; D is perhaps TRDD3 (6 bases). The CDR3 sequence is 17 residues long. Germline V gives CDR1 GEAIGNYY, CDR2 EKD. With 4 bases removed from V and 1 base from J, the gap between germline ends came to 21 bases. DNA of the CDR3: TGTGCCTGTGAAGGATTGGGGGTAAAGAGGGGCACCGATAAACTCATCTTT. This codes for CACEGLGVKRGTDKLIF.